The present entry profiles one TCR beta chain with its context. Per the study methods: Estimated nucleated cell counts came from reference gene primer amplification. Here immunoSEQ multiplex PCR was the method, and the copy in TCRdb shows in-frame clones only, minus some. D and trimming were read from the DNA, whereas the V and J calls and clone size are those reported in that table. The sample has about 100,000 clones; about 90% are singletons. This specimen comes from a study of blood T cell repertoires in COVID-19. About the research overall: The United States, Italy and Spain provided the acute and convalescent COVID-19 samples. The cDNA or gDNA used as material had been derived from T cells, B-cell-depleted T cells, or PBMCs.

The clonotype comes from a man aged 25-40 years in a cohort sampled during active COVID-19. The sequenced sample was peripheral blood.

CDR3 sequence: CASSLRGKTEAFF. The DNA for the CDR3 is TGTGCCAGCAGCTTGCGGGGAAAGACTGAAGCTTTCTTT. This chain joins TRBV5-6 and TRBJ1-1; D is unclear. The CDR3 totals 13 residues. Trimming left V 1 base short and J 5 bases short, with 9 bases between. Germline values: CDR1 SGHDT, CDR2 YYEEEE.